This TCR beta chain was recovered during a study of blood T cell repertoires in COVID-19. Original methodology: Estimation of nucleated cell counts relied on the amplification of reference gene primers. Some clones are missing from TCRdb's copy, which holds only in-frame ones; the method was immunoSEQ multiplex PCR. That table supplies the V and J calls and clone size; D and trimming were determined from the DNA. The sample has about 270,000 clones, around 89% seen once; the top ten hold roughly 4.3%. The CDR3 spans 15 residues. The V gene end was trimmed by 4 bases and the J gene end by 4 bases; junction bases not matched to a gene: 4. CDR1 and CDR2 from the germline V gene are PRHDT and FYEKMQ (reference sequence).

This chain uses TRBV13 with TRBJ2-3; 11 bases line up with TRBD1. Sample: PBMCs or T cells enriched from blood (not recorded which). The receptor was derived from a woman aged 25 to 45 with acute COVID-19. In DNA, the CDR3 is TGTGCCAGCAGCTCCCCGGGACAGGGGGCAGATACGCAGTATTTT. Its translation: CASSSPGQGADTQYF.